This T cell receptor beta chain was found in a study of blood T cell repertoires in COVID-19. Sequencing used immunoSEQ multiplex PCR; TCRdb keeps in-frame clones, though not all of them. The sample has 100,000 to 140,000 clones; about three quarters are singletons. The CDR3 loop spans 16 amino acids. With 4 bases clipped from V and 3 bases from J, the junction kept 8 bases outside the gene matches. Germline V gene data show CDR1 as LGHNA and CDR2 as YNFKEQ. Sequencing was done on a sample of peripheral blood. This receptor was identified in a man in his 70s with acute or convalescent COVID-19. The chain uses TRBV4-2 and TRBJ2-1; 8 bases match TRBD2. CDR3 DNA sequence: TGTGCCAGCAGCCGGGAACCGGGACTAGGCTACAATGAGCAGTTCTTC. Its protein is CASSREPGLGYNEQFF.